This T cell receptor beta chain emerged from a study of T cells after yellow fever vaccination. To note about this clonotype: What it binds is unknown.

Germline V gene sequence: CDR1 SGHTA, CDR2 FQGNSA. CDR3 length: 15 residues. Deletions cut 5 bases from V and 5 bases from J, with 13 bases between. Study results and caveats: The secondary response was weaker but peaked faster, day 5 versus 15. In post-booster samples, most primary-vaccination clones reappeared (around 95% CD4, 88% CD8).

TCRdb fed the 5' RACE reads into MiXCR, producing one record per CDR3 protein. The sample holds approximately 450,000 distinct CDR3 sequences; around 20% are singletons and the top ten take around 17%. This TCR was sampled from a man aged 18 to 30 who received the YFV17D yellow fever vaccine. V and J are TRBV7-2 and TRBJ1-6, with D perhaps TRBD1 (6 bases). Sequencing was performed on PBMCs, taken before the yellow fever booster vaccination. CDR3 nucleotides: TGTGCCAGCAGCCTTAACAGGGTGAATAATTCACCCCTCCACTTT. It specifies CASSLNRVNNSPLHF.